This T cell receptor beta chain came from a study of CD8 T cells in Susac syndrome. Trimming removed 0 bases from V and 8 bases from J, with 8 bases in between. This CDR3 contains 12 residues. Germline loops: CDR1 SGHRS, CDR2 YFSETQ. General study findings and limits: The study acknowledged a relatively small number of individuals in its TCR sequencing and HLA analysis.

As regards this clonotype: Its antigen remains unknown.

High-throughput TCR beta sequencing covered peripheral CD8+ and CD4+ T cells. It was negative isolation that provided the CD8+ and CD4+ T cells, whereas TEMRA cells were enriched by FACS. Random hexamers primed reverse transcription of about 0.5 to 1 ug RNA. TCRdb recomputed calls from the immunoSEQ multiplex PCR reads with MiXCR, one row per CDR3 protein. This sample carries 150,000 to 200,000 distinct CDR3 sequences, about 94% of them seen once, and the ten largest clones take more than 0.11%. The gene calls are TRBV5-1 and TRBJ1-2; possible D gene TRBD1, 5 bases. The receptor's source is a human donor in good health. The material sequenced was CD4+ T cells from PBMCs. The CDR3 here is CASSLAGDGYTF. In DNA, the CDR3 is TGCGCCAGCAGCTTGGCGGGGGACGGCTACACCTTC.